The entry below describes one T cell receptor (beta chain). There is no known antigen for this receptor. HCMV-specific IgG was detected in serum with a commercial ELISA kit to determine HCMV serostatus. Peripheral blood mononuclear cells were isolated from blood by Ficoll density gradient centrifugation. This sample stems from a study of T cells expressing NK-cell markers (TCRdb year 2020). In the study overall: In sorted CD3+CD56+NKG2C+, CD3+CD56+NKG2C- and CD3+CD56-NKG2C+ T-cell subsets from several donors, TCR beta-chain repertoires were profiled. The libraries were sequenced on Illumina HiSeq 2000/2500, MiSeq or NextSeq, producing 2 x 150 bp reads. Seven of the eight sequenced donors were HCMV-seropositive and one was HCMV-seronegative. The study sequenced eight donors, all healthy volunteers chosen at random: three men and five women.

Study-wide findings and limitations: Those dominant clonotypes were again the most abundant among CD3+CD56-NKG2C+ cells in several donors, at about 25-65%. For roughly six donors, the dominant CD3+CD56+NKG2C+ clonotypes were among the top 10 CD8+ clonotypes and accounted for about 1.0-7.0% of CD8+ T cells. Whether the expanded NKG2C-expressing T cell clones were specific for HCMV antigens was left unclear.

Reading from cysteine to phenylalanine, the CDR3 counts 16 amino acids. No DNA is given. CDR1 MGHRA and CDR2 YSYEKL are derived from the germline V gene. This sample was sequenced with an Illumina HiSeq 2000. TCR beta cDNA libraries were prepared using 5'RACE template switching, which introduced a universal primer site and unique molecular identifiers. cDNA synthesis was primed from the TCR beta constant segment and was followed by two successive PCR amplification steps. The original methods were these. MIGEC was used to demultiplex reads and group reads by UMI, and MiTCR was used to assemble and quantify clonotypes. Only TCR cDNA sequences supported by at least two reads were kept to exclude erroneous sequences. Downstream repertoire analysis used the tcR package, and clonotypes were matched across fractions by CDR3 nucleotide sequence plus V segment. VDJmatch was used to annotate antigen specificity against VDJdb, with one amino acid substitution in CDR3 permitted. TCRdb reprocessed the reads and lists each CDR3 protein sequence as a single entry, with no DNA. TCRdb's processing, not the authors', yielded these V and J calls. This sample's table carries 300,000 to 500,000 distinct CDR3 sequences. The ten top clones hold around 11% of the sample.

This sequence originates from a woman in her fifties or sixties in good health. Donor details come from another sample of the same person, matched by shared clones. Sequencing was done on a sample of blood T cells: a sorted CD56 or NKG2C T cell subset, CD4+ or CD8+ T cells, or bulk PBMC T cells (not recorded which). The chain is assembled from TRBV4-1 and TRBJ2-1. The CDR3 reads as follows: CASSHPTSTSYNEQFF.